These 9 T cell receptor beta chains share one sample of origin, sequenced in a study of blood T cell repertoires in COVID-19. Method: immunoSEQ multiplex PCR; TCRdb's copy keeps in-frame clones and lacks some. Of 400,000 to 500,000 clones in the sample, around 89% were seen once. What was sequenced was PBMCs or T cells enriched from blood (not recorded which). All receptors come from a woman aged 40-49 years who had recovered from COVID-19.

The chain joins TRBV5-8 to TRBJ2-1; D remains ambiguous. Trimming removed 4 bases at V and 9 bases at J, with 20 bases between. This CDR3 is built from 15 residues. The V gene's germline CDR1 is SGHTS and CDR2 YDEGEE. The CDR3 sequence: CASSLIPGSRSEQFF. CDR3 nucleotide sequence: TGTGCCAGCAGCCTTATCCCGGGTAGTCGAAGTGAGCAGTTCTTC.

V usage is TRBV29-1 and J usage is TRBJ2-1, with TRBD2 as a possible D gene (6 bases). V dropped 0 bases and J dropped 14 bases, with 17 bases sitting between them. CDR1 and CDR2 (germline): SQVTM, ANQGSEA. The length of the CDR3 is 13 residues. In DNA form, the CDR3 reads TGCAGCGTTGAAGATCATGGCGGGGTATTGAAGTTCTTC. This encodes CSVEDHGGVLKFF.

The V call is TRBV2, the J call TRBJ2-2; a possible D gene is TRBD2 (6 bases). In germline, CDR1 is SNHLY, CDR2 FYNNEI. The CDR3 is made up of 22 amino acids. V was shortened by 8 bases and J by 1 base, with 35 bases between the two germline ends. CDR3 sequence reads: CASWVWWKNGTGGHKNTGELFF. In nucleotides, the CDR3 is TGTGCCAGCTGGGTGTGGTGGAAAAACGGGACTGGGGGTCATAAGAACACCGGGGAGCTGTTTTTT.

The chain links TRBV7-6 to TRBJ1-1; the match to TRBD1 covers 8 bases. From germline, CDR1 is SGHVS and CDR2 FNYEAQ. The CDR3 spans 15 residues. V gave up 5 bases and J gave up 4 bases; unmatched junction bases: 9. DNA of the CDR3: TGTGCCAGCAGCGCCCGGACAGGGTTCGGCACTGAAGCTTTCTTT. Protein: CASSARTGFGTEAFF.

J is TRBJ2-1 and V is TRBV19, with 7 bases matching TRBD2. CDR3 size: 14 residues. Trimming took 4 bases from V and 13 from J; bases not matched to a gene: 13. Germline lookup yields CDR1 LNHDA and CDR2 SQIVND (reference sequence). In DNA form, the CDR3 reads TGTGCCAGTAGTACGACTAGCCACAATGAAGAACAGTTCTTC. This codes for CASSTTSHNEEQFF.

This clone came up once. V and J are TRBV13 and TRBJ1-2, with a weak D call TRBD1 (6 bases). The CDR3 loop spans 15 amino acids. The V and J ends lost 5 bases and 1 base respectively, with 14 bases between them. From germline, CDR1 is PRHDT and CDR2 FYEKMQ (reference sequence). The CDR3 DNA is TGTGCCAGCAGCCCGGAGGGGGGGGTTAACTATGGCTACACCTTC. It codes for CASSPEGGVNYGYTF.

As DNA, the CDR3 is TGTGCCAGCAGCTTAGCTAGCGGGAGGGGTAGTGAGCAGTTCTTC. Protein: CASSLASGRGSEQFF. The V call is TRBV7-6, the J call TRBJ2-1; 11 bases align to TRBD2. The CDR3 has 15 amino acids. V lost 0 bases, J lost 9 bases, and 4 bases stayed unmatched. Germline assignment: CDR1 SGHVS and CDR2 FNYEAQ.

CDR3 bases: TGTGCCAGCAGCTATCTCCTGGCGGGAGGACAATTCCAAGAGACCCAGTACTTC. This sequence encodes CASSYLLAGGQFQETQYF. The chain combines TRBV7-2 with TRBJ2-5; TRBD2 matches 8 bases. Trimming at V came to 4 bases and at J to 1 base, leaving 14 bases not matched to a gene. Germline V gene data show CDR1 as SGHTA and CDR2 as FQGNSA. The CDR3 is 18 amino acids.

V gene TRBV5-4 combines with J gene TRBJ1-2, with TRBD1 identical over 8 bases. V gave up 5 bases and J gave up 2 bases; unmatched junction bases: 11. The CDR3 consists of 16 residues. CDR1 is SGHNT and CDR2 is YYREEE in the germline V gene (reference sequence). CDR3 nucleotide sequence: TGTGCCAGCAGTTATGATAGGACAGGGAGAAACTATGGCTACACCTTC. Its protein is CASSYDRTGRNYGYTF.